What follows are 19 T cell receptor beta chains derived from one specimen sequenced in a study of T-cell memory formation after mild COVID-19. Via MiXCR, TCRdb re-called the 5' RACE reads, giving one row per CDR3 protein. The sample consists of roughly 190,000 distinct CDR3 sequences, approximately 30% of them appearing once. The sample taken for sequencing was PBMCs or a T cell subset sorted from them (not recorded which). These receptor sequences come from an adult woman who had mild COVID-19 (a few samples of this study predate the infection). Cell type and time point are not known.

V and J are TRBV7-9 and TRBJ1-1; D remains unclear. V was shortened by 3 bases and J by 1 base, with 9 bases between the two germline ends. The germline CDR1 and CDR2 sequences are SEHNR and FQNEAQ (reference sequence). The CDR3 totals 14 residues. The CDR3 protein is CASSLTGQNTEAFF. Written as DNA, the CDR3 is TGTGCCAGCAGCTTGACTGGCCAGAACACTGAAGCTTTCTTT.

V usage is TRBV20-1 and J usage is TRBJ1-1; 8 bases match TRBD1. The CDR3 is made up of 12 amino acids. CDR1 and CDR2 (germline): DFQATT, SNEGSKA (reference sequence). Trimming at V came to 7 bases and at J to 4 bases, leaving 5 bases not matched to a gene. The CDR3 nucleotides are TGCAGTGGCACAGGGGGAAGCACTGAAGCTTTCTTT. It encodes CSGTGGSTEAFF.

In its sample, this clonotype was seen a few times. The gene calls are TRBV24-1 and TRBJ2-2; a possible D gene is TRBD2 (5 bases). The CDR3 is made up of 13 amino acids. V was cut by 5 bases and J by 5 bases, with 8 bases left in between. The germline V gene encodes CDR1 KGHDR and CDR2 SFDVKD. The CDR3 is CATSALATGELFF. For the CDR3, the DNA is TGTGCCACCAGTGCGCTAGCAACCGGGGAGCTGTTTTTT.

This clonotype was recorded many times. The chain combines TRBV20-1 with TRBJ2-7, with TRBD2 matching 11 bases. J gave up 3 bases and V 0 bases, and 13 bases lay outside the gene matches. The CDR3 consists of 18 residues. Germline-derived CDR1 and CDR2 are DFQATT and SNEGSKA (reference sequence). As DNA, the CDR3 is TGCAGTGCTAGAGATCTCGGACTAGCGGGCCCATCGGGCTACGAGCAGTACTTC. As protein: CSARDLGLAGPSGYEQYF.

This clonotype occurred a few times. V gene TRBV12-5 combines with J gene TRBJ2-6; 8 bases align to TRBD2. The V gene's germline CDR1 is LGHNT and CDR2 FRNRAP. The CDR3 runs 17 residues. After removal of 5 bases from V and 0 bases from J, the junction contained 6 bases not matched to a gene. DNA for the CDR3: TGTGCTAGTGGTCGGCGGGAGGAGGACTCTGGGGCCAACGTCCTGACTTTC. Amino acid sequence: CASGRREEDSGANVLTF. The full variable domain, in which reference TRBV12-5 and TRBJ2-6 provide the parts outside the CDR3, is DARVTQTPRHKVTEMGQEVTMRCQPILGHNTVFWYRQTMMQGLELLAYFRNRAPLDDSGMPKDRFSAEMPDATLATLKIQPSEPRDSAVYFCASGRREEDSGANVLTFGAGSRLTVL.

J is TRBJ2-7 and V is TRBV6-2 or TRBV6-3; D unresolved. The CDR3 loop spans 14 amino acids. V lost 4 bases and J 7 bases, leaving 17 bases between the germline ends. Germline V gives CDR1 MNHEY, CDR2 SVGEGT. This chain's CDR3 is CASSSPLLPSEQYF. CDR3 in DNA: TGTGCCAGCAGTTCCCCACTCCTTCCTTCTGAGCAGTACTTC.

The CDR3 reads CASSLVSVTESYNEQFF. CDR3 DNA: TGTGCCAGCAGCTTAGTTTCGGTTACGGAGTCCTACAATGAGCAGTTCTTC. The chain has TRBV7-9 and TRBJ2-1; D uncertain. The CDR3 runs to 17 residues. V was pared by 1 base and J by 1 base, with 14 bases between. The V gene's germline CDR1 is SEHNR and CDR2 FQNEAQ (reference sequence).

This clonotype came up a few times. The chain joins TRBV5-1 to TRBJ2-1, with D tentatively TRBD2 (6 bases). The germline V and J ends were trimmed by 5 bases and 8 bases, with 17 bases remaining between them. The germline CDR1 and CDR2 sequences are SGHRS and YFSETQ. CDR3 length equals 14 residues. The DNA for the CDR3 is TGCGCCAGCAGTCAGGGACTTGCCCCCTATGAGCAGTTCTTC. Translated: CASSQGLAPYEQFF.

This clonotype was seen more than once but under ten times. The chain combines TRBV29-1 with TRBJ2-2, with TRBD2 identical over 13 bases. Germline V gene data show CDR1 as SQVTM and CDR2 as ANQGSEA. This CDR3 has 14 residues. The J segment lost 6 bases and the V segment lost 6 bases, leaving 4 bases of the junction unmatched. The CDR3 spells CSVGLAGDAGELFF. The CDR3 DNA reads as TGCAGCGTAGGACTAGCGGGAGACGCCGGGGAGCTGTTTTTT.

This clonotype was seen only a few times. The chain employs TRBV3-1 and TRBJ2-4; no reliable D call. The CDR3 spans 14 residues. Trimming shortened V by 4 bases and J by 0 bases, and 7 bases separated the two germline ends. CDR1 and CDR2 from the germline V gene are LGHDT and YNNKEL (reference sequence). DNA of the CDR3: TGTGCCAGCAGCCCACCCATAGCCAAAAACATTCAGTACTTC. The encoded protein is CASSPPIAKNIQYF.

This clonotype was seen a handful of times. The gene calls are TRBV16 and TRBJ2-7; D might be TRBD2 (6 bases). CDR3 length: 14 amino acids. V lost 2 bases and J 2 bases, leaving 10 bases between the germline ends. Germline values: CDR1 KGHSY, CDR2 FQNENV. CDR3 sequence: CASSQRRGTYEQYF. Here the CDR3 DNA reads TGTGCCAGCAGCCAAAGGAGGGGTACCTACGAGCAGTACTTC.

This clonotype has more than one count but fewer than ten. The rearrangement links TRBV29-1 to TRBJ1-2, with 9 bases aligning to TRBD1. The CDR3 contains 15 residues. The germline CDR1 and CDR2 sequences are SQVTM and ANQGSEA. The junction had 15 bases not matched to a gene; V was cut back by 4 bases and J by 9 bases. CDR3 residues: CSVVPRDRATGRYTF. Written as DNA, the CDR3 is TGCAGCGTTGTTCCCCGGGACAGGGCAACCGGACGCTACACCTTC.

The chain carries TRBV20-1 and TRBJ1-2; D not certain. The germline CDR1 and CDR2 sequences are DFQATT and SNEGSKA (reference sequence). V lost 4 bases, J lost 4 bases, and 7 bases lay in between. The CDR3 length is 11 residues. In DNA form, the CDR3 reads TGCAGTGCTATGTGGGCCTATGGCTACACCTTC. Protein sequence: CSAMWAYGYTF.

V is TRBV5-6 and J is TRBJ2-7, with D perhaps TRBD2 (5 bases). The V end was cut by 6 bases, the J end by 3 bases, with 13 bases between. The germline V gene has CDR1 SGHDT and CDR2 YYEEEE. The CDR3 contains 13 residues. In DNA, the CDR3 is TGTGCCAGCAACCCCGGGATTCTCTACGAGCAGTACTTC. It encodes CASNPGILYEQYF.

This clonotype was seen only a few times. The chain joins TRBV24-1 to TRBJ2-3; the D gene is possibly TRBD2 (6 bases). Germline loops: CDR1 KGHDR, CDR2 SFDVKD. V lost 9 bases and J 2 bases, leaving 20 bases between the germline ends. CDR3 size: 16 residues. CDR3 coding DNA: TGTGCCACCGGCGCGGGGACCCAAGGTTTCACAGATACGCAGTATTTT. This gives the protein CATGAGTQGFTDTQYF.

A remark on this clonotype: It may be a read error: a sequence one base away is much more abundant. V gene TRBV6-4 combines with J gene TRBJ2-3, with 11 bases matching TRBD2. V lost 3 bases and J lost 1; bases outside the gene matches: 0. Germline V gene data show CDR1 as MRHNA and CDR2 as SNTAGT. The CDR3 is made up of 15 amino acids. In DNA form, the CDR3 reads TGTGCCAGCAGTGAGACTAGCGGGGGCACAGATACGCAGTATTTT. Residues: CASSETSGGTDTQYF.

The chain employs TRBV20-1 and TRBJ2-1; tentatively, D is TRBD2 (5 bases). Deletions cut 6 bases from V and 6 bases from J, with 12 bases between. Germline CDR1 reads DFQATT; CDR2 reads SNEGSKA (reference sequence). The CDR3 runs to 12 residues. The CDR3 DNA follows: TGCAGTGCCCAACTAGGTGGCAATGAGCAGTTCTTC. This codes for CSAQLGGNEQFF.

This clonotype has a count of ten or more. The chain uses TRBV7-6 and TRBJ2-3; no clear D gene. V was clipped by 0 bases and J by 0 bases, with 1 base between them. There are 13 residues in the CDR3. Germline lookup yields CDR1 SGHVS and CDR2 FNYEAQ. This CDR3 is CASSLASTDTQYF. The CDR3 bases are TGTGCCAGCAGCTTAGCCAGCACAGATACGCAGTATTTT.

This clonotype was picked up a small number of times. This chain connects TRBV7-2 to TRBJ1-1; D gene uncertain. V dropped 2 bases and J dropped 0 bases, with 10 bases sitting between them. The CDR3 is 15 amino acids. Germline V gives CDR1 SGHTA, CDR2 FQGNSA. The CDR3 nucleotides read TGTGCCAGCAGCTTATGGGGTAGCGTGAACACTGAAGCTTTCTTT. Encoded protein: CASSLWGSVNTEAFF.